This T cell receptor beta chain was profiled in a study of blood T cells in healthy people across ages. General study points: Diversity of TCR beta correlated strongly with naive T cell percentage.

A J-beta primer mix and a sample-barcoded 5' primer were used in a second PCR of roughly 6 to 11 cycles. Template switching added a 12-random-nucleotide identifier to every cDNA molecule. TCRdb called the 5' RACE reads again in MiXCR, with one record for every CDR3 protein. The sample lists 550,000 to 600,000 distinct CDR3 sequences, under 55% seen once, with approximately 23% in the top ten. As for this clonotype: Its antigen is undetermined.

The specimen sequenced was blood. The clonotype comes from a man aged 80 or over in good health.

CDR3 sequence reads: CASSLDQVSYNEQFF. DNA for the CDR3: TGTGCCAGCAGCTTAGATCAGGTATCTTACAATGAGCAGTTCTTC. The chain joins TRBV11-2 to TRBJ2-1; no reliable D call. The CDR3 loop spans 15 amino acids. Germline V gene lookup returns CDR1 SGHAT and CDR2 FQNNGV. Trimming pared 0 bases from V and 4 bases from J, leaving 10 bases between.